A single sample is the source of the 8 T cell receptor beta chains below, sequenced in a study of blood T cell repertoires in COVID-19. Measured with immunoSEQ multiplex PCR; TCRdb has only the in-frame clones, and not every one. In the table there are about 250,000 clones, approximately 86% of which are singletons. Input material: peripheral blood. The receptors derive from a man older than 75 with acute or convalescent COVID-19.

The chain's CDR3 is CASSLRGNFDEKLFF. Written as DNA, the CDR3 is TGTGCCAGCAGCTTACGGGGGAATTTTGATGAAAAACTGTTTTTT. J is TRBJ1-4 and V is TRBV11-1; the D gene is possibly TRBD1 (5 bases). The CDR3 is made up of 15 amino acids. Germline V gives CDR1 SGHAT, CDR2 FQDESV (reference sequence). V was shortened by 2 bases and J by 6 bases, with 13 bases between the two germline ends. The full variable domain, with the rest looked up from reference TRBV11-1 and TRBJ1-4, is EAEVAQSPRYKITEKSQAVAFWCDPISGHATLYWYRQILGQGPELLVQFQDESVVDDSQLPKDRFSAERLKGVDSTLKIQPAELGDSAMYLCASSLRGNFDEKLFFGSGTQLSVL.

This chain joins TRBV6-5 and TRBJ1-5; possible D gene TRBD1, 5 bases. The CDR3 extends over 13 amino acids. CDR1 and CDR2 (germline): MNHEY, SVGAGI. The V end lost 0 bases, the J end lost 9 bases, and 9 bases lay between the germline ends. In DNA, the CDR3 is TGTGCCAGCAGTTACTCGGAGGGACGGCCCCAGCATTTT. Protein product: CASSYSEGRPQHF.

The chain combines TRBV11-2 with TRBJ1-1, with unresolved D. With 2 bases removed from V and 1 base from J, the gap between germline ends came to 5 bases. The CDR3 has 13 amino acids. The germline V gene encodes CDR1 SGHAT and CDR2 FQNNGV. The CDR3: CASSLSTNTEAFF. CDR3 DNA sequence: TGTGCCAGCAGCTTATCTACGAACACTGAAGCTTTCTTT.

This sequence joins TRBV3-1 (or the pseudogene TRBV3-2) and TRBJ2-1; 14 nucleotides line up with TRBD2. J lost 6 bases, V lost 4 bases, and 2 bases had no gene match. Germline assignment: CDR1 LGHDT and CDR2 YNNKEL (reference sequence). The CDR3 runs to 15 residues. The CDR3 sequence: CASSRGLAGGNEQFF. CDR3 sequence (DNA): TGTGCCAGCAGCCGAGGACTAGCGGGAGGCAATGAGCAGTTCTTC.

The chain recombines TRBV7-3 with TRBJ2-5; TRBD2 might be the D (6 bases). The V end was cut by 5 bases, the J end by 4 bases, with 17 bases between. The CDR3 sequence is 15 residues long. The V gene's germline CDR1 is SGHTA and CDR2 FQGTGA. The DNA for the CDR3 is TGTGCCAGCAGCCCCGTGGGGGGAAGTGGAGAGACCCAGTACTTC. Encoded protein: CASSPVGGSGETQYF.

This clone was seen a few times. The rearrangement links TRBV28 to TRBJ1-1; 7 bases are a match to TRBD1. Germline CDR1 and CDR2: MDHEN and SYDVKM. The CDR3 spans 13 residues. The V and J ends lost 6 bases and 10 bases, in that order; junction bases with no gene match: 11. The CDR3 bases are TGTGCCAGCAGCCCATTCCGGGACAGAGGAGCTTTCTTT. As protein: CASSPFRDRGAFF.

The rearrangement links TRBV5-4 to TRBJ2-6, with a weak D call TRBD2 (6 bases). Trimming pared 2 bases from V and 4 bases from J, leaving 10 bases between. The CDR3 runs to 15 residues. Germline V gene lookup returns CDR1 SGHNT and CDR2 YYREEE (reference sequence). Here the CDR3 reads CASSLSAGGANVLTF. CDR3 bases: TGTGCCAGCAGCTTATCGGCGGGGGGGGCCAACGTCCTGACTTTC.

The V call is TRBV24-1, the J call TRBJ2-1; 9 positions match TRBD2. The CDR3 has 16 amino acids. CDR1 is KGHDR and CDR2 is SFDVKD in the germline V gene. V dropped 4 bases and J dropped 5; count of bases not matched to a gene: 8. For the CDR3, the DNA is TGTGCCACCAGTGACCCGGGTGGCGGGAGGGACAATGAGCAGTTCTTC. This gives the protein CATSDPGGGRDNEQFF.